This T cell receptor (beta chain) appears in the sequencing data of a study of blood T cell repertoires in COVID-19. Study information: Samples taken during acute and convalescent COVID-19 were collected in the United States, Italy and Spain.

After removal of 1 base from V and 5 bases from J, the junction contained 8 bases not matched to a gene. From germline, CDR1 is MGHRA and CDR2 YSYEKL. The CDR3 sequence is 16 residues long. This clone was picked up a small number of times. Per the original methods: For nucleated cells, counts were estimated from reference gene primer amplification. Produced via immunoSEQ multiplex PCR; TCRdb's table is partial and in-frame only. The V and J calls and clone size come from that table; D and trimming were worked out from the DNA. Counted here are 90,000 to 120,000 clones, around 85% occurring once; the ten biggest clones make up approximately 22%.

The rearrangement uses TRBV4-1 and TRBJ2-3; 8 positions agree with TRBD2. The TCR was taken from a man between 65 and 79 years old with active or convalescent COVID-19. Material for sequencing was peripheral blood. The CDR3 nucleotides are TGCGCCAGCAGCCAAGGGGGAACTAGCGGAAGAGATACGCAGTATTTT. Protein: CASSQGGTSGRDTQYF.